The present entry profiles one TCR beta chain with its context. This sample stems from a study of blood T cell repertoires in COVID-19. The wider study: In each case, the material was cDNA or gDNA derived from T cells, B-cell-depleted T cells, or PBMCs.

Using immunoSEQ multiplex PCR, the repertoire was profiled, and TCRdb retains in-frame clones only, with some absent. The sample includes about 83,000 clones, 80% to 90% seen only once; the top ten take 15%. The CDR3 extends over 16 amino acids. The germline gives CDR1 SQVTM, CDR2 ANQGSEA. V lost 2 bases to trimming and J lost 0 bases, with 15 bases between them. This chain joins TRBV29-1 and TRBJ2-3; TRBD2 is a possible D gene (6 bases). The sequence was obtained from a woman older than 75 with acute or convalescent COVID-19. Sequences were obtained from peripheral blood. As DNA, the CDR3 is TGCAGCGTTGAATTGGGGTCGGGGAGGAGCACAGATACGCAGTATTTT. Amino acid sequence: CSVELGSGRSTDTQYF.